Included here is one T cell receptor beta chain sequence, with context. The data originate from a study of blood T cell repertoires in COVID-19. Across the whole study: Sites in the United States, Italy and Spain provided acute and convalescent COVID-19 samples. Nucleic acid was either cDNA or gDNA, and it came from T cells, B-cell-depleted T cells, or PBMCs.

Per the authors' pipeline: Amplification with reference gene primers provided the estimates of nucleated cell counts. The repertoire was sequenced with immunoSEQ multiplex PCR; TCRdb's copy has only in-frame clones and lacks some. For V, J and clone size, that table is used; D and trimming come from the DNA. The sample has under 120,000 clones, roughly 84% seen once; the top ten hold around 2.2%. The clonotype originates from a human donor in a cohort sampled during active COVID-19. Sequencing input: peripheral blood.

CDR3 sequence (DNA): TGTGCCAGTAGTATAACGCGGGATAGCAATCAGCCCCAGCATTTT. This translates into CASSITRDSNQPQHF. This chain connects TRBV19 to TRBJ1-5; D uncertain. CDR1 and CDR2 from the germline V gene are LNHDA and SQIVND (reference sequence). V dropped 2 bases and J dropped 0 bases, with 8 bases sitting between them. The CDR3 has 15 residues.